Shown below are 14 T cell receptor beta chains from a single sample sequenced in a study of regulatory T cells in long-lasting Graves disease. Time point here: newly diagnosed GD, antithyroid drugs for less than 3 months. The authors made the TCR library using RNA they extracted from PBMCs. Arm-PCR of CDR3 regions and iRepertoire HTBI primers were the basis on which TCR beta libraries were built. TCRdb ran MiXCR on the multiplex PCR reads and lists one entry per CDR3 protein. Of about 370,000 distinct CDR3 sequences listed, roughly a sixth are singletons. Here the sequenced sample was peripheral blood mononuclear cells (PBMCs), taken at new diagnosis, from a patient treated with antithyroid drugs. The receptors were sampled from a female donor with Graves disease.

Ten or more counts support this clonotype. The rearrangement links TRBV10-3 to TRBJ1-4; TRBD1 matches at 11 bases. J gave up 7 bases and V 0 bases, and 4 bases lay outside the gene matches. The CDR3 has 16 amino acids. CDR1 and CDR2 (germline): ENHRY, SYGVKD. The CDR3 DNA reads as TGTGCCATCAGTGAGTCTACGGGGACAGGGGGTGAAAAACTGTTTTTT. Translating it yields CAISESTGTGGEKLFF.

At least ten counts were recorded for this clonotype. The chain links TRBV5-1 to TRBJ2-5; TRBD1 is a possible D gene (7 bases). V was shortened by 8 bases and J by 0 bases, with 17 bases between the two germline ends. CDR3 length: 15 amino acids. Germline V CDR1 and CDR2: SGHRS, YFSETQ. The CDR3 spells CASGLAGQYQETQYF. The CDR3 DNA reads TGCGCCAGTGGACTCGCGGGACAGTACCAAGAGACCCAGTACTTC.

V gene TRBV20-1 combines with J gene TRBJ2-3; TRBD2 matches 12 bases. The CDR3 covers 18 residues. J was trimmed by 10 bases and V by 3 bases; bases with no gene match: 20. Germline V gene data show CDR1 as DFQATT and CDR2 as SNEGSKA (reference sequence). Here the CDR3 DNA reads TGCAGTGCTAGGTTGGGGCTAGCGGGAGGGCCCCAAATCGTTGCGCAGTATTTT. The encoded protein is CSARLGLAGGPQIVAQYF.

This clonotype was seen repeatedly, ten times or more. Given the absence of the conserved phenylalanine or tryptophan at the CDR3 end, a read error is likely. The genes are TRBV20-1 and TRBJ2-7; D gene unclear. The germline V gene has CDR1 DFQATT and CDR2 SNEGSKA (reference sequence). The V gene lost 1 base and the J gene lost 3 bases, with 10 bases spanning the gap. The CDR3 is 13 amino acids. In nucleotides, the CDR3 is TGCAGTGCTAGAGGGACGGATTACTACGAGCAGTACCTC. It codes for CSARGTDYYEQYL.

The rearrangement joins TRBV6-1 to TRBJ1-6; no definite D call. With 6 bases removed from V and 6 bases from J, the gap between germline ends came to 12 bases. Germline V gives CDR1 MNHNS, CDR2 SASEGT. The CDR3 is 14 residues long. This chain's CDR3 is CASSLTLGNSPLHF. For the CDR3, the DNA is TGTGCCAGCAGCCTTACTTTGGGTAATTCACCCCTCCACTTT.

The rearrangement links TRBV12-3 or TRBV12-4 to TRBJ1-1; D might be TRBD1 (5 bases). V lost 6 bases and J 5 bases, leaving 16 bases between the germline ends. This CDR3 is built from 14 residues. CDR3 in DNA: TGTGCCAGCAGAGACCTAGGGGAAGGAACTGAAGCTTTCTTT. Its translation: CASRDLGEGTEAFF.

This clonotype appeared many times. The V gene is TRBV28, the J gene TRBJ1-4; possibly TRBD1 for D (6 bases). CDR3 length equals 14 residues. The germline V gene has CDR1 MDHEN and CDR2 SYDVKM. V was clipped by 6 bases and J by 4 bases, with 12 bases between them. In DNA, the CDR3 is TGTGCCAGCAGCTCCGGGGGCGGTAATGAAAAACTGTTTTTT. Translating gives CASSSGGGNEKLFF.

The table lists this clonotype with a few counts. V usage is TRBV20-1 and J usage is TRBJ1-5; D remains ambiguous. This CDR3 is 15 amino acids long. In germline, CDR1 is DFQATT, CDR2 SNEGSKA (reference sequence). Trimming left V 4 bases short and J 0 bases short, with 13 bases between. The CDR3 protein is CSAIRHIYSNQPQHF. For the CDR3, the DNA is TGCAGTGCTATTAGACACATCTATAGCAATCAGCCCCAGCATTTT.

This chain connects TRBV18 to TRBJ2-7, with 7 bases that match TRBD1. Unmatched junction bases numbered 11, after V lost 6 bases and J lost 3 bases. The CDR3 sequence is 15 residues long. Germline CDR1 KGHSH, CDR2 LQKENI. The CDR3 here is CASSPTGVNLYEQYF. CDR3 coding DNA: TGTGCCAGCTCTCCTACAGGGGTCAACCTCTACGAGCAGTACTTC.

This clonotype was seen ten or more times. The genes are TRBV6-2 or TRBV6-3 and TRBJ1-2; D is perhaps TRBD1 (6 bases). From germline, CDR1 is MNHEY and CDR2 SVGEGT. The length of the CDR3 is 13 residues. The V end lost 6 bases, the J end lost 1 base, and 9 bases lay between the germline ends. Here the CDR3 reads CASSRTVNYGYTF. The CDR3 DNA reads TGTGCCAGCAGCCGGACAGTTAACTATGGCTACACCTTC.

There are many counts of this clonotype. One end of the junction is discordant with germline, which a read error may explain. The chain links TRBV5-1 to TRBJ2-1, with TRBD2 matching 11 bases. CDR3 size: 16 residues. CDR1 SGHRS and CDR2 YFSETQ come from the germline V gene. As DNA, the CDR3 is TGTGCCAGCAGCCCCCGGACTAGCGGGTCCTACAATGAGCAGTTCTTC. The encoded protein is CASSPRTSGSYNEQFF.

This clonotype was detected many times. This chain connects TRBV29-1 to TRBJ2-1; TRBD2 matches 7 bases. The CDR3 length is 14 residues. The trim removed 7 bases at V and 2 bases at J, leaving 8 bases unmatched. Germline V gives CDR1 SQVTM, CDR2 ANQGSEA. CDR3 DNA sequence: TGCAGCGCCGTGGGAGCGGGACCCTACAATGAGCAGTTCTTC. Amino acids: CSAVGAGPYNEQFF.

This clonotype was picked up one time. V and J are TRBV12-3 or TRBV12-4 and TRBJ2-5; D possibly corresponds to TRBD1 (5 bases). The CDR3 is 14 residues long. V was clipped by 4 bases and J by 5 bases, with 14 bases between them. The CDR3 spells CASSSHQGRETQYF. CDR3 bases: TGTGCCAGCAGTTCCCACCAGGGTCGGGAGACCCAGTACTTC.

This clonotype was detected once. The chain uses TRBV13 and TRBJ2-3, with D unresolved. V was cut by 5 bases and J by 6 bases, with 9 bases left in between. Per the germline V gene, CDR1 is PRHDT and CDR2 is FYEKMQ (reference sequence). This CDR3 comprises 12 residues. The CDR3 here is CASSHRRDTQYF. As DNA, the CDR3 is TGTGCCAGCAGCCACCGAAGGGATACGCAGTATTTT. Variable domain in full (rest from reference TRBV13 and TRBJ2-3): AAGVIQSPRHLIKEKRETATLKCYPIPRHDTVYWYQQGPGQDPQFLISFYEKMQSDKGSIPDRFSAQQFSDYHSELNMSSLELGDSALYFCASSHRRDTQYFGPGTRLTVL.